The 29 T cell receptor beta chains reported below all come from one sample, sequenced in a study of shared clonotypes between healthy human individuals. Clones were read by immunoSEQ multiplex PCR, and TCRdb kept only the in-frame ones, dropping some. The sample lists over 1.5 million clones, nearly 99% occurring once. The specimen was naive CD4+ T cells sorted from blood. The subset denotes: CD45RA+ positively selected. Receptors originate from a man younger than 40 in good health.

This clone was detected once. The gene calls are TRBV10-3 and TRBJ2-3, with D tentatively TRBD2 (6 bases). This CDR3 has 13 amino acids. Germline V lookup: CDR1 ENHRY, CDR2 SYGVKD. V was pared by 4 bases and J by 6 bases, with 11 bases between. The CDR3 sequence is CAISGDSADTQYF. For the CDR3, the DNA is TGTGCCATCAGTGGGGACTCGGCGGATACGCAGTATTTT.

CDR3 sequence: CASSSSIDRDQPQHF. The CDR3 DNA follows: TGTGCCAGCAGCTCCTCCATAGACAGGGACCAGCCCCAGCATTTT. V and J are TRBV7-2 and TRBJ1-5; 7 bases agree with TRBD1. The CDR3 runs 15 residues. V lost 4 bases to trimming and J lost 7 bases; unmatched junction nucleotides: 10. Germline values: CDR1 SGHTA, CDR2 FQGNSA.

The chain has TRBV18 and TRBJ2-2; D uncertain. The ends were cut back, 6 bases at V and 7 bases at J, with 12 bases in the middle. The CDR3 covers 13 residues. Germline values: CDR1 KGHSH, CDR2 LQKENI. The CDR3 nucleotides read TGTGCCAGCTCCGAGGAGAACGGCGGGGAGCTGTTTTTT. Protein: CASSEENGGELFF.

The chain employs TRBV6-1 and TRBJ2-1; D gene ambiguous. The length of the CDR3 is 11 residues. V was clipped by 6 bases and J by 9 bases, with 9 bases between them. Germline V gene lookup returns CDR1 MNHNS and CDR2 SASEGT. In DNA form, the CDR3 reads TGTGCCAGCAGCGAACCGGCTGAGCAGTTCTTC. Encoded protein: CASSEPAEQFF.

V and J are TRBV18 and TRBJ1-4, with 7 bases matching TRBD1. Per germline, CDR1 KGHSH and CDR2 LQKENI. The CDR3 spans 13 residues. Trimming removed 8 bases from V and 6 bases from J; junction bases left unmatched: 6. Written as DNA, the CDR3 is TGTGCCAGCACGACAGGGCTGGATGAAAAACTGTTTTTT. The encoded protein is CASTTGLDEKLFF.

The CDR3, as DNA: TGTGCCAGTAGTGCCCGAACGAGGGCTGGAAACACCATATATTTT. Translation gives CASSARTRAGNTIYF. The chain couples TRBV19 to TRBJ1-3, with D uncertain. The CDR3 extends over 15 amino acids. Germline CDR1 is LNHDA and CDR2 is SQIVND (reference sequence). The V and J ends lost 5 bases and 2 bases respectively, with 13 bases between them.

This rearrangement joins TRBV2 to TRBJ2-1; D might be TRBD1 (6 bases). Trimming pared 8 bases from V and 2 bases from J, leaving 13 bases between. The CDR3 is 14 amino acids. The germline gives CDR1 SNHLY, CDR2 FYNNEI. The CDR3 bases are TGTGCCAGCGGGATAACAGGGCCCTACAATGAGCAGTTCTTC. This sequence encodes CASGITGPYNEQFF. The full variable domain, in which reference TRBV2 and TRBJ2-1 provide the parts outside the CDR3, is EPEVTQTPSHQVTQMGQEVILRCVPISNHLYFYWYRQILGQKVEFLVSFYNNEISEKSEIFDDQFSVERPDGSNFTLKIRSTKLEDSAMYFCASGITGPYNEQFFGPGTRLTVL.

This clone showed up just once. CDR3 sequence (DNA): TGTGCCAGCAGCTTAGATACGAACCTCTATGGCTACACCTTC. Residues: CASSLDTNLYGYTF. The rearrangement uses TRBV7-3 and TRBJ1-2; D ambiguous. This CDR3 is built from 14 residues. CDR1 SGHTA and CDR2 FQGTGA come from the germline V gene. V gave up 2 bases and J gave up 4 bases, with 11 bases separating them.

The genes are TRBV19 and TRBJ1-2; 10 nucleotides match TRBD1. Germline trimming cut 3 bases from V and 8 bases from J; bases unmatched to any gene: 3. Germline values: CDR1 LNHDA, CDR2 SQIVND (reference sequence). The CDR3 loop spans 13 amino acids. CDR3 protein: CASSMTGGSGYTF. CDR3 nucleotide sequence: TGTGCCAGTAGTATGACAGGGGGCTCCGGCTACACCTTC.

The table lists this clone with a count of one. J is TRBJ2-7 and V is TRBV20-1, with unresolved D. The CDR3 extends over 11 amino acids. Germline CDR1 DFQATT, CDR2 SNEGSKA (reference sequence). V was trimmed by 6 bases and J by 4 bases, leaving 10 bases between them. CDR3 DNA: TGCAGTGCACCCCTCGGGTACGAGCAGTACTTC. Its protein product is CSAPLGYEQYF.

This clone was seen only once. Different DNA sequences within this sample yield the same CDR3. This sequence joins TRBV5-6 and TRBJ2-1; D unclear. The germline CDR1 and CDR2 sequences are SGHDT and YYEEEE. Trimming took off 4 bases at V and 0 bases at J, with 8 bases between the two ends. This CDR3 contains 14 residues. The CDR3 spells CASSPRSSYNEQFF. The DNA of the CDR3 is TGTGCCAGCAGCCCACGGAGCTCCTACAATGAGCAGTTCTTC.

This chain connects TRBV2 to TRBJ2-4; 7 bases map to TRBD2. After removal of 5 bases from V and 1 base from J, the junction contained 8 bases not matched to a gene. Looked up from germline, CDR1 is SNHLY and CDR2 is FYNNEI. The CDR3 covers 16 residues. The CDR3 coding sequence is TGTGCCAGCAGTTCTGGCGGGAGTTGGGCCAAAAACATTCAGTACTTC. It codes for CASSSGGSWAKNIQYF.

This clone was recorded only once. Other DNA sequences from this sample encode an identical CDR3 as well. The chain is built from TRBV5-1 and TRBJ2-6, with unresolved D. Germline V gene sequence: CDR1 SGHRS, CDR2 YFSETQ. V was shortened by 0 bases and J by 2 bases, with 3 bases between the two germline ends. The CDR3 is made up of 14 amino acids. The DNA for the CDR3 is TGCGCCAGCAGCTTGGAACCTGGGGCCAACGTCCTGACTTTC. Translation gives CASSLEPGANVLTF. The complete variable domain, with remaining parts taken from reference TRBV5-1 and TRBJ2-6, reads KAGVTQTPRYLIKTRGQQVTLSCSPISGHRSVSWYQQTPGQGLQFLFEYFSETQRNKGNFPGRFSGRQFSNSRSEMNVSTLELGDSALYLCASSLEPGANVLTFGAGSRLTVL.

This chain joins TRBV2 and TRBJ2-7; D not resolved. CDR1 is SNHLY, CDR2 FYNNEI, per germline. This CDR3 is built from 16 residues. The V end was cut by 3 bases, the J end by 1 base, with 16 bases between. The CDR3 loop is CASSENVPPRSYEQYF. In nucleotides, the CDR3 is TGTGCCAGCAGTGAGAATGTCCCCCCGAGGTCCTACGAGCAGTACTTC. Using reference TRBV2 and TRBJ2-7 for the parts outside the CDR3, the full variable domain is EPEVTQTPSHQVTQMGQEVILRCVPISNHLYFYWYRQILGQKVEFLVSFYNNEISEKSEIFDDQFSVERPDGSNFTLKIRSTKLEDSAMYFCASSENVPPRSYEQYFGPGTRLTVT.

The genes are TRBV11-2 and TRBJ2-7; 7 nucleotides agree with TRBD2. V shed 1 base, J shed 2 bases, and the junction held 5 bases outside the gene matches. The CDR3 extends over 15 amino acids. Germline V gene data show CDR1 as SGHAT and CDR2 as FQNNGV. CDR3 in amino acids: CASSLVAGVAYEQYF. DNA of the CDR3: TGTGCCAGCAGCTTAGTGGCGGGGGTGGCCTACGAGCAGTACTTC.

The J gene is TRBJ2-5, the V gene TRBV10-3; 10 bases line up with TRBD2. This CDR3 spans 16 amino acids. Germline V gives CDR1 ENHRY, CDR2 SYGVKD. V lost 4 bases to trimming and J lost 4 bases; unmatched junction nucleotides: 9. The CDR3 region is CAISASGRFRLETQYF. In DNA form, the CDR3 reads TGTGCCATCAGTGCTAGCGGGAGATTTCGGTTAGAGACCCAGTACTTC.

This chain joins TRBV5-1 and TRBJ2-2; tentatively, D is TRBD2 (6 bases). The CDR3 has 15 residues. From germline, CDR1 is SGHRS and CDR2 YFSETQ. Between the trimmed V and J ends, which lost 7 bases and 4 bases, there was a span of 17 bases. CDR3 nucleotide sequence: TGCGCCAGCCAAGTCCGGCAGGGAGGCACCGGGGAGCTGTTTTTT. Protein product: CASQVRQGGTGELFF.

The rearrangement links TRBV6-1 to TRBJ2-1; 8 bases agree with TRBD1. Germline CDR1 and CDR2: MNHNS and SASEGT. The CDR3 consists of 13 residues. Unmatched junction bases numbered 11, after V lost 4 bases and J lost 15 bases. This CDR3 is CASSAVDRAARFF. Here the CDR3 DNA reads TGTGCCAGCAGTGCCGTGGACAGGGCTGCACGGTTCTTC.

V and J are TRBV29-1 and TRBJ2-1; 9 nucleotides agree with TRBD1. The CDR3 covers 15 residues. The junction had 15 bases not matched to a gene; V was cut back by 3 bases and J by 12 bases. The V gene's germline CDR1 is SQVTM and CDR2 ANQGSEA. The CDR3 DNA is TGCAGCGTTGACAGCCGGGACAGGGTAGATGGTCGGCAGTTCTTC. Translated, it gives CSVDSRDRVDGRQFF.

This sequence joins TRBV28 and TRBJ1-2, with D possibly TRBD1 on 5 matching bases. The CDR3 spans 14 residues. V lost 8 bases, J lost 4 bases, and 17 bases lay in between. The germline V gene has CDR1 MDHEN and CDR2 SYDVKM. In DNA form, the CDR3 reads TGTGCCAGCCTGGGGGGGTCTATCCCCTATGGCTACACCTTC. Translated, it gives CASLGGSIPYGYTF.

The genes are TRBV27 and TRBJ1-1; D possibly corresponds to TRBD1 (5 bases). CDR1 and CDR2 (germline): MNHEY, SMNVEV (reference sequence). V was clipped by 4 bases and J by 6 bases, with 12 bases between them. The CDR3 extends over 13 amino acids. The CDR3: CASSWGSWPEAFF. The CDR3 DNA reads as TGTGCCAGCAGTTGGGGCTCGTGGCCTGAAGCTTTCTTT.

V is TRBV7-6 and J is TRBJ2-5; perhaps D is TRBD1 or TRBD2 (6 bases each). Looked up from germline, CDR1 is SGHVS and CDR2 is FNYEAQ. The CDR3 loop spans 15 amino acids. With 5 bases removed from V and 5 bases from J, the gap between germline ends came to 18 bases. The CDR3 coding sequence is TGTGCCAGCAGCCCGCGTGGGGGGCTGGGGGAGACCCAGTACTTC. It specifies CASSPRGGLGETQYF. The complete variable domain, with remaining parts taken from reference TRBV7-6 and TRBJ2-5, reads GAGVSQSPRYKVTKRGQDVALRCDPISGHVSLYWYRQALGQGPEFLTYFNYEAQQDKSGLPNDRFSAERPEGSISTLTIQRTEQRDSAMYRCASSPRGGLGETQYFGPGTRLLVL.

This clone was detected only a few times. The chain joins TRBV5-1 to TRBJ2-2; 7 bases line up with TRBD1. Unmatched junction bases numbered 8, after V lost 3 bases and J lost 9 bases. Germline assignment: CDR1 SGHRS and CDR2 YFSETQ. The CDR3 is made up of 14 amino acids. The CDR3 loop is CASSSNRGPRELFF. The CDR3 DNA follows: TGCGCCAGCAGCTCTAACAGGGGACCGCGGGAGCTGTTTTTT.

This rearrangement joins TRBV7-2 to TRBJ2-7, with 7 bases identical to TRBD2. The trim removed 5 bases at V and 1 base at J, leaving 14 bases unmatched. Germline-derived CDR1 and CDR2 are SGHTA and FQGNSA. There are 17 residues in the CDR3. The chain's CDR3 is CASSRGVTREDSYEQYF. In DNA form, the CDR3 reads TGTGCCAGCAGCCGCGGGGTTACCCGGGAGGATTCCTACGAGCAGTACTTC.

The chain has TRBV12-5 and TRBJ2-1, with TRBD1 as a possible D gene (6 bases). V dropped 5 bases and J dropped 7 bases, with 9 bases sitting between them. CDR1 and CDR2 from the germline V gene are LGHNT and FRNRAP. The CDR3 extends over 12 amino acids. CDR3 nucleotides: TGTGCTAGTGGTGAGAGGGGGAATGAGCAGTTCTTC. It specifies CASGERGNEQFF.

This chain links TRBV6-1 with TRBJ2-3, with D perhaps TRBD2 (5 bases). The germline V and J ends were trimmed by 7 bases and 1 base, with 12 bases remaining between them. Germline V gene lookup returns CDR1 MNHNS and CDR2 SASEGT. CDR3 length equals 14 residues. CDR3 loop: CASTPSFGTDTQYF. CDR3 nucleotide sequence: TGTGCCAGCACCCCTAGCTTTGGCACAGATACGCAGTATTTT.

Of note for this clone: Other DNA sequences within the sample encode an identical CDR3. The chain recombines TRBV28 with TRBJ1-2; a possible D gene is TRBD1 (5 bases). In germline, CDR1 is MDHEN, CDR2 SYDVKM. The CDR3 extends over 13 amino acids. V lost 2 bases to trimming and J lost 3 bases, with 7 bases between them. CDR3 sequence (DNA): TGTGCCAGCAGTTTACAGGGCGACTATGGCTACACCTTC. It is translated as CASSLQGDYGYTF.

The V call is TRBV28, the J call TRBJ2-7; the match to TRBD1 covers 9 bases. The CDR3 has 14 amino acids. V dropped 4 bases and J dropped 6; count of bases not matched to a gene: 7. Per germline, CDR1 MDHEN and CDR2 SYDVKM. The CDR3 coding sequence is TGTGCCAGCAGTTCTGGGGACAGGGAGGGCGAGCAGTACTTC. Its protein is CASSSGDREGEQYF.

The chain couples TRBV18 to TRBJ1-1; no clear D gene. V was shortened by 5 bases and J by 3 bases, with 16 bases between the two germline ends. Looked up from germline, CDR1 is KGHSH and CDR2 is LQKENI. CDR3 size: 15 residues. CDR3 protein: CASSAPGWLDTEAFF. CDR3 nucleotide sequence: TGTGCCAGCTCAGCGCCCGGATGGCTGGACACTGAAGCTTTCTTT.